Listed below are T cell receptor beta chains from one sample, sequenced in a study of human T cells and chemical hapten exposure. TCRdb recomputed calls from the RACE reads with MiXCR, one row per CDR3 protein. The data contain 75,000 to 100,000 distinct CDR3 sequences, over 7.5% of them singletons. The sample in question was whole blood, obtained in connection with sensitization to the hapten diphenylcyclopropenone (DPC). The receptors here all came from a woman in her thirties or forties with alopecia areata. Some clones in this sample may be carry-over from other donors' samples. CDR3s include the opening cysteine and the closing phenylalanine or tryptophan. Each record gives: D gene, V gene, J gene, clone size, CDR3 DNA, CDR3 protein. The D gene is left open where the match is weak. Clone size, where shown, is once, few, many, or a class for clones that have expanded.

D gene: -; V gene: TRBV23-1; J gene: TRBJ2-7; clone size: few; CDR3 DNA: TGCGCCAGCAGAAATCCGGGAGTATACGAGCAGTACTTC; CDR3 protein: CASRNPGVYEQYF
D gene: TRBD1; V gene: TRBV15; J gene: TRBJ1-2; clone size: few; CDR3 DNA: TGTGCCACCAGCGGTGACAGGGTTCGCTTCAGTTCCTATGGCTACACCTTC; CDR3 protein: CATSGDRVRFSSYGYTF
D gene: TRBD2; V gene: TRBV6-5; J gene: TRBJ2-1; clone size: many; CDR3 DNA: TGTGCCAGCAGTTCGCGGACTAGCGGGAGGTTAGGCAATGAGCAGTTCTTC; CDR3 protein: CASSSRTSGRLGNEQFF
D gene: -; V gene: TRBV20-1; J gene: TRBJ2-7; clone size: few; CDR3 DNA: TGCAGTGCTCCCCTTCAATACGAGCAGTACTTC; CDR3 protein: CSAPLQYEQYF
D gene: -; V gene: TRBV11-2; J gene: TRBJ1-1; clone size: few; CDR3 DNA: TGTGCCAGCAGCTTAGTTCAGGGAGGCACTGAAGCTTTCTTT; CDR3 protein: CASSLVQGGTEAFF
D gene: -; V gene: TRBV9; J gene: TRBJ2-3; clone size: few; CDR3 DNA: TGTGCCAGCAGCGTTCGTGGGGGAAGCACAGATACGCAGTATTTT; CDR3 protein: CASSVRGGSTDTQYF
D gene: -; V gene: TRBV7-2; J gene: TRBJ2-7; clone size: -; CDR3 DNA: TGTGCCAGCAGCTTAATGGGAGAGAGCTCCTACAAGCAGTACTTC; CDR3 protein: CASSLMGESSYKQYF
D gene: TRBD1; V gene: TRBV18; J gene: TRBJ1-4; clone size: -; CDR3 DNA: TGTGCCAGCTCACCCGACAGGGGGAGGAATGAAAAACTGTTTTTT; CDR3 protein: CASSPDRGRNEKLFF
D gene: -; V gene: TRBV7-2; J gene: TRBJ2-5; clone size: -; CDR3 DNA: TGTGCCAGCAGCCGTACCTGGACAGAAGAGACCCAGTACTTC; CDR3 protein: CASSRTWTEETQYF
D gene: TRBD1; V gene: TRBV30; J gene: TRBJ1-5; clone size: -; CDR3 DNA: TGTGCCTGGAGCCTGGGACAGGTTAGTCAGCCCCAGCATTTT; CDR3 protein: CAWSLGQVSQPQHF
D gene: TRBD2; V gene: TRBV4-2; J gene: TRBJ2-1; clone size: few; CDR3 DNA: TGTGCCAGCAGCCAAGAATTTAGCGGGTCCTACAATGAGCAGTTCTTC; CDR3 protein: CASSQEFSGSYNEQFF
D gene: -; V gene: TRBV12-3/TRBV12-4; J gene: TRBJ2-3; clone size: many; CDR3 DNA: TGTGCCAGCAGCTGGACGCACACAGATACGCAGTATTTT; CDR3 protein: CASSWTHTDTQYF
D gene: -; V gene: TRBV29-1; J gene: TRBJ2-1; clone size: -; CDR3 DNA: TGCAGCGCACTCAGGGGAAATGAGCAGTTCTTC; CDR3 protein: CSALRGNEQFF
D gene: -; V gene: TRBV6-2/TRBV6-3; J gene: TRBJ2-5; clone size: many; CDR3 DNA: TGTGCCAGCAGTTCCGCGACAGGCCGAGAGACCCAGTACTTC; CDR3 protein: CASSSATGRETQYF
D gene: -; V gene: TRBV30; J gene: TRBJ1-1; clone size: few; CDR3 DNA: TGTGCCTGGAGTGTACAAGGGAGGAACACTGAAGCTTTCTTT; CDR3 protein: CAWSVQGRNTEAFF
D gene: TRBD2; V gene: TRBV20-1; J gene: TRBJ2-1; clone size: many; CDR3 DNA: TGCAGTGCTGGCACTAGCGGGAGTCGGAATGAGCAGTTCTTC; CDR3 protein: CSAGTSGSRNEQFF
D gene: TRBD1; V gene: TRBV6-5; J gene: TRBJ1-2; clone size: -; CDR3 DNA: TGTGCCAGCAGTTACGGGTTGGCAGGGGGCGCCGATGGCTACACCTTC; CDR3 protein: CASSYGLAGGADGYTF
D gene: TRBD1; V gene: TRBV27; J gene: TRBJ1-2; clone size: many; CDR3 DNA: TGTGCCAGCAGTGCCTCCGGGACAGGGGGTCTCGGCACCTTC; CDR3 protein: CASSASGTGGLGTF
D gene: TRBD2; V gene: TRBV7-9; J gene: TRBJ2-5; clone size: many; CDR3 DNA: TGTGCCAGCAGCTTCCTAGCGGGAGGTTACCAAGAGACCCAGTACTTC; CDR3 protein: CASSFLAGGYQETQYF
D gene: -; V gene: TRBV6-2/TRBV6-3; J gene: TRBJ2-1; clone size: -; CDR3 DNA: TGTGCCAGCAGTGACATATTAAGAAATGAGCAGTTCTTC; CDR3 protein: CASSDILRNEQFF
D gene: -; V gene: TRBV5-6; J gene: TRBJ2-4; clone size: few; CDR3 DNA: TGTGCCAGCAGCTTGGGGCTACTAGCCAAAAACATTCAGTACTTC; CDR3 protein: CASSLGLLAKNIQYF
D gene: -; V gene: TRBV2; J gene: TRBJ2-3; clone size: many; CDR3 DNA: TGTGCCAGCATGCTCCGGGGCAACACAGATACGCAGTATTTT; CDR3 protein: CASMLRGNTDTQYF
D gene: -; V gene: TRBV7-6; J gene: TRBJ2-2; clone size: few; CDR3 DNA: TGTGCCAGCAGCTTAGGGGCAGGGGTGCTCACCGGGGAGCTGTTTTTT; CDR3 protein: CASSLGAGVLTGELFF
D gene: -; V gene: TRBV5-6; J gene: TRBJ2-7; clone size: few; CDR3 DNA: TGTGCCAGCAGCTTGGCGAGCTTGGCCCCATACGAGCAGTACTTC; CDR3 protein: CASSLASLAPYEQYF
D gene: TRBD2; V gene: TRBV27; J gene: TRBJ2-7; clone size: many; CDR3 DNA: TGTGCCAGCAGTTTTGGAGGACGCGGGGGCTACGAGCAGTACTTC; CDR3 protein: CASSFGGRGGYEQYF